This T cell receptor beta chain came from a study of cytomegalovirus exposure and HLA in healthy donors. At the level of the study: The roughly 120 validation repertoires, a later analysis reported, used the same platform as the 550 to 700 repertoires from the first cohort. Study findings and constraints: While the bulk of TCR sequences proved rare, some public TCRs turned up in many donors.

A word on this clone: Its antigen is still unknown.

This table comes from immunoSEQ multiplex PCR, and its TCRdb copy is limited to in-frame clones, with some not included. The sample records some 69,000 clones, 96% being singletons. Sequencing used PBMCs. The sequence derives from a woman between 18 and 29 years old in good health and CMV-seropositive.

Written as DNA, the CDR3 is TGTGCCAGCAGCGTAGCCCTGGGACAGGGGTATGGCTACACCTTC. Translated: CASSVALGQGYGYTF. V and J are TRBV9 and TRBJ1-2; 10 positions agree with TRBD1. CDR1 SGDLS and CDR2 YYNGEE come from the germline V gene. Trimming at V came to 0 bases and at J to 5 bases, leaving 4 bases not matched to a gene. This CDR3 has 15 residues.